These 30 T cell receptor beta chains were sequenced from one sample in a study of blood T cell repertoires in COVID-19. Libraries were prepared by immunoSEQ multiplex PCR; TCRdb keeps only in-frame clonotypes and omits some of them. The sample has about 400,000 clones; 70% to 90% are singletons. What was sequenced was PBMCs or T cells enriched from blood (not recorded which). Source of these receptors: a woman aged 40 to 50 with acute COVID-19.

This rearrangement joins TRBV13 to TRBJ2-3, with a tentative D call TRBD2 (7 bases). V was cut by 3 bases and J by 2 bases, with 15 bases left in between. The CDR3 spans 16 residues. The germline CDR1 and CDR2 sequences are PRHDT and FYEKMQ (reference sequence). CDR3 amino acids: CASSFRGGPVTDTQYF. The CDR3 region has the DNA TGTGCCAGCAGCTTTAGGGGGGGGCCCGTCACAGATACGCAGTATTTT.

The rearrangement links TRBV19 to TRBJ2-7; TRBD2 aligns across 7 bases. The CDR3 covers 14 residues. The ends lost 7 bases at V and 2 bases at J; junction bases unmatched: 8. From germline, CDR1 is LNHDA and CDR2 SQIVND (reference sequence). The CDR3 coding sequence is TGTGCCAGTACCGACAGACTAGCAGCCTACGAGCAGTACTTC. This translates into CASTDRLAAYEQYF.

V gene TRBV7-2 combines with J gene TRBJ2-5; 9 positions match TRBD2. Germline V gives CDR1 SGHTA, CDR2 FQGNSA. This CDR3 has 16 residues. J lost 6 bases, V lost 3 bases, and 11 bases had no gene match. CDR3: CASSFGVAGAGKTQYF. Written as DNA, the CDR3 is TGTGCCAGCAGCTTTGGGGTAGCGGGGGCCGGAAAGACCCAGTACTTC.

This chain joins TRBV7-6 and TRBJ2-3; 10 bases agree with TRBD2. The CDR3 length is 16 residues. Trimming removed 5 bases from V and 4 bases from J; junction bases left unmatched: 9. Germline-derived CDR1 and CDR2 are SGHVS and FNYEAQ. This CDR3 is CASSPATSGVADTQYF. CDR3 DNA sequence: TGTGCCAGCAGCCCAGCCACTAGCGGGGTCGCAGATACGCAGTATTTT.

The chain has TRBV30 and TRBJ2-1; the D gene is possibly TRBD1 (5 bases). The CDR3 sequence is 15 residues long. CDR1 and CDR2 (germline): GTSNPN, SVGIG (reference sequence). V was cut by 8 bases and J by 5 bases, with 22 bases left in between. The CDR3 is CALEGVWTGDNEQFF. In DNA, the CDR3 is TGTGCCCTGGAAGGGGTATGGACCGGCGACAATGAGCAGTTCTTC. Full variable domain (outside the CDR3, taken from reference TRBV30 and TRBJ2-1): SQTIHQWPATLVQPVGSPLSLECTVEGTSNPNLYWYRQAAGRGLQLLFYSVGIGQISSEVPQNLSASRPQDRQFILSSKKLLLSDSGFYLCALEGVWTGDNEQFFGPGTRLTVL.

The chain is built from TRBV2 and TRBJ1-6; unclear D gene. This CDR3 contains 15 residues. Between the trimmed V and J ends, which lost 6 bases and 5 bases, there was a span of 14 bases. Germline values: CDR1 SNHLY, CDR2 FYNNEI. CDR3 residues: CASRRQALDNSPLHF. For the CDR3, the DNA is TGTGCCAGCAGACGACAAGCTCTCGATAATTCACCCCTCCACTTT.

The chain couples TRBV12-5 to TRBJ1-5, with 10 bases aligning to TRBD1. CDR1 LGHNT and CDR2 FRNRAP come from the germline V gene. The CDR3 runs to 18 residues. Trimming removed 1 base from V and 4 bases from J; junction bases left unmatched: 10. CDR3 coding DNA: TGTGCTAGTGGTTTGGAAATCGATCCGGGACAGGGGAATCAGCCCCAGCATTTT. Residues: CASGLEIDPGQGNQPQHF. Combining the CDR3 with reference TRBV12-5 and TRBJ1-5 gives the whole variable domain DARVTQTPRHKVTEMGQEVTMRCQPILGHNTVFWYRQTMMQGLELLAYFRNRAPLDDSGMPKDRFSAEMPDATLATLKIQPSEPRDSAVYFCASGLEIDPGQGNQPQHFGDGTRLSIL.

The V call is TRBV5-8, the J call TRBJ2-2, with a tentative D call TRBD1 (5 bases). The CDR3 has 14 amino acids. Germline V lookup: CDR1 SGHTS, CDR2 YDEGEE. V was shortened by 4 bases and J by 4 bases, with 11 bases between the two germline ends. CDR3 in DNA: TGTGCCAGCAGCGGCAGGGCGAGCACCGGGGAGCTGTTTTTT. It is translated as CASSGRASTGELFF.

The chain uses TRBV11-2 and TRBJ1-3, with D uncertain. V shed 4 bases and J shed 5 bases, with 12 bases lying between them. Germline values: CDR1 SGHAT, CDR2 FQNNGV. The CDR3 runs 14 residues. For the CDR3, the DNA is TGTGCCAGCAGCTCCCCCTCAGATAGAAACACCATATATTTT. Its translation: CASSSPSDRNTIYF.

This clone was counted only a few times. The V gene is TRBV7-7, the J gene TRBJ2-5; 10 bases match TRBD1. Germline V lookup: CDR1 SSHAT, CDR2 FNYEAQ (reference sequence). The length of the CDR3 is 15 residues. V was clipped by 1 base and J by 2 bases; unmatched bases: 1. In nucleotides, the CDR3 is TGTGCCAGCAGCTTAGGGGACAGGGGACAAGAGACCCAGTACTTC. As protein: CASSLGDRGQETQYF.

The chain combines TRBV19 with TRBJ1-1; 7 bases are shared with TRBD1. After removal of 3 bases from V and 5 bases from J, the junction contained 6 bases not matched to a gene. This CDR3 contains 14 residues. The germline CDR1 and CDR2 sequences are LNHDA and SQIVND (reference sequence). In nucleotides, the CDR3 is TGTGCCAGTAGTATCAGTCACAGGGGTACTGAAGCTTTCTTT. Residues: CASSISHRGTEAFF.

Regarding this clone: Within the sample, other DNA sequences also encode this same CDR3. The chain has TRBV7-2 and TRBJ1-3; D call uncertain. Germline V gene lookup returns CDR1 SGHTA and CDR2 FQGNSA. Trimming pared 1 base from V and 2 bases from J, leaving 9 bases between. The CDR3 runs to 15 residues. Here the CDR3 reads CASSLDGGPGNTIYF. In nucleotides, the CDR3 is TGTGCCAGCAGCTTAGACGGAGGTCCTGGAAACACCATATATTTT.

Only a few counts were recorded for this clone. This chain connects TRBV27 to TRBJ2-6; unclear D gene. The V and J ends lost 0 bases and 1 base respectively, with 4 bases between them. The CDR3 covers 15 residues. CDR1 and CDR2 from the germline V gene are MNHEY and SMNVEV (reference sequence). CDR3 DNA sequence: TGTGCCAGCAGTTTATCCGGGTCTGGGGCCAACGTCCTGACTTTC. It codes for CASSLSGSGANVLTF.

The table lists this clone with a few counts. This chain uses TRBV6-5 with TRBJ1-5; 7 bases are a match to TRBD1. Germline loops: CDR1 MNHEY, CDR2 SVGAGI. V gave up 6 bases and J gave up 3 bases; unmatched junction bases: 5. CDR3 size: 14 residues. The DNA of the CDR3 is TGTGCCAGCAGAAGAACAGGGGACAATCAGCCCCAGCATTTT. Its translation is CASRRTGDNQPQHF.

On this clone itself: Distinct nucleotide sequences in the sample also encode this CDR3. This chain links TRBV5-1 with TRBJ1-2; the match to TRBD1 covers 11 bases. V trimming: 0 bases; J trimming: 4 bases; junction bases outside the gene matches: 2. The germline V gene encodes CDR1 SGHRS and CDR2 YFSETQ. This CDR3 is built from 15 residues. CDR3 sequence: CASSLGDRGAYGYTF. DNA for the CDR3: TGCGCCAGCAGCTTGGGGGACAGGGGGGCCTATGGCTACACCTTC.

The gene calls are TRBV5-6 and TRBJ1-3; possible D gene TRBD1, 5 bases. The CDR3 sequence is 17 residues long. V lost 3 bases to trimming and J lost 4 bases, with 20 bases between them. CDR1 is SGHDT, CDR2 YYEEEE, per germline. CDR3 nucleotides: TGTGCCAGCAGCTCAGAATGGCGGGGACTAACCGGAAACACCATATATTTT. Protein: CASSSEWRGLTGNTIYF.

The rearrangement links TRBV3-1 (or the pseudogene TRBV3-2) to TRBJ2-2, with D hard to call. Germline CDR1 and CDR2: LGHDT and YNNKEL (reference sequence). The V end lost 4 bases, the J end lost 5 bases, and 23 bases lay between the germline ends. The CDR3 length is 18 residues. CDR3 nucleotides: TGTGCCAGCAGCCCGGCCCGGGTTGGTTCGACCCTGACCGGGGAGCTGTTTTTT. Translating it yields CASSPARVGSTLTGELFF.

The rearrangement links TRBV5-4 to TRBJ1-3, with 7 bases fitting TRBD1. This CDR3 contains 16 residues. V gave up 1 base and J gave up 4 bases; unmatched junction bases: 8. From germline, CDR1 is SGHNT and CDR2 YYREEE (reference sequence). Written as DNA, the CDR3 is TGTGCCAGCAGCTTGATTGCAGGGGGTTCGGGAAACACCATATATTTT. Amino acid sequence: CASSLIAGGSGNTIYF.

The CDR3 nucleotides are TGTGCCAGCAGCCCGGGGGCTAGCGGGGGGGCCGGGACCCAGTACTTC. It specifies CASSPGASGGAGTQYF. This chain connects TRBV7-6 to TRBJ2-5, with 12 nucleotides matching TRBD2. CDR3 size: 16 residues. Germline loops: CDR1 SGHVS, CDR2 FNYEAQ. V was pared by 5 bases and J by 7 bases, with 11 bases of the junction left unmatched.

The chain links TRBV5-1 to TRBJ2-3, with D possibly being TRBD2 (5 bases). The CDR3 is 17 residues long. Between the trimmed V and J ends, which lost 4 bases and 0 bases, there was a span of 18 bases. Per the germline V gene, CDR1 is SGHRS and CDR2 is YFSETQ. CDR3 amino acids: CASSKEGLAASTDTQYF. The CDR3 DNA reads as TGCGCCAGCAGCAAAGAGGGCCTAGCTGCTAGCACAGATACGCAGTATTTT.

The rearrangement joins TRBV11-2 to TRBJ2-4; the match to TRBD2 covers 10 bases. The CDR3 length is 15 residues. CDR1 is SGHAT and CDR2 is FQNNGV in the germline V gene. The ends lost 5 bases at V and 10 bases at J; junction bases unmatched: 11. The CDR3 loop reads CASSGAGGLYGIQYF. The DNA of the CDR3 is TGTGCCAGCAGCGGAGCGGGGGGGCTTTATGGTATTCAGTACTTC.

On this clone: One junction end disagrees with the germline gene, perhaps due to a read error. This chain connects TRBV7-9 to TRBJ1-1; unclear D gene. Looked up from germline, CDR1 is SEHNR and CDR2 is FQNEAQ (reference sequence). This CDR3 is 12 amino acids long. CDR3 nucleotide sequence: TGTGCCAGCAGCTTAGTCGCAGATGAAGTTTTCTTT. This codes for CASSLVADEVFF.

The chain couples TRBV9 to TRBJ2-7; weak D call: TRBD1 (5 bases). The germline V and J ends were trimmed by 1 base and 2 bases, with 10 bases remaining between them. This CDR3 comprises 14 residues. Germline V gives CDR1 SGDLS, CDR2 YYNGEE. The DNA of the CDR3 is TGTGCCAGCAGCGTATCAGGGAACACCTACGAGCAGTACTTC. Protein: CASSVSGNTYEQYF.

The J gene is TRBJ1-4, the V gene TRBV15, with D possibly being TRBD1 (5 bases). The germline V gene encodes CDR1 LNHNV and CDR2 YYDKDF (reference sequence). The length of the CDR3 is 17 residues. Deletions cut 0 bases from V and 3 bases from J, with 14 bases between. CDR3 amino acids: CATSRDPGGVANEKLFF. In nucleotides, the CDR3 is TGTGCCACCAGCAGAGATCCCGGGGGGGTGGCTAATGAAAAACTGTTTTTT.

The chain is built from TRBV20-1 and TRBJ1-6, with D perhaps matching TRBD1 (6 bases). The CDR3 totals 15 residues. The germline gives CDR1 DFQATT, CDR2 SNEGSKA (reference sequence). Trimming shortened V by 3 bases and J by 7 bases, and 16 bases separated the two germline ends. The CDR3 DNA sequence: TGCAGTGCTAGTATGGCAGGGGTTAAGAATTCACCCCTCCACTTT. Amino acids: CSASMAGVKNSPLHF.

The rearrangement joins TRBV7-2 to TRBJ1-3; D unclear. Germline V gene data show CDR1 as SGHTA and CDR2 as FQGNSA. This CDR3 contains 16 residues. Trimming removed 0 bases at V and 2 bases at J, with 11 bases between. This CDR3 reads CASSLAGGRTGNTIYF. The CDR3 DNA reads TGTGCCAGCAGCTTAGCAGGAGGGAGGACTGGAAACACCATATATTTT.

The V gene is TRBV30, the J gene TRBJ2-7; 9 nucleotides agree with TRBD1. V shed 2 bases and J 4 bases; nucleotides not matched to a gene: 6. Germline CDR1 GTSNPN, CDR2 SVGIG (reference sequence). The CDR3 loop spans 14 amino acids. The CDR3 region is CAWSIGTGTYEQYF. CDR3 in DNA: TGTGCCTGGAGTATAGGGACAGGGACATACGAGCAGTACTTC. The variable domain in full, with the rest retrieved from reference TRBV30 and TRBJ2-7, is SQTIHQWPATLVQPVGSPLSLECTVEGTSNPNLYWYRQAAGRGLQLLFYSVGIGQISSEVPQNLSASRPQDRQFILSSKKLLLSDSGFYLCAWSIGTGTYEQYFGPGTRLTVT.

The chain employs TRBV6-1 and TRBJ1-3, with D hard to call. CDR1 is MNHNS, CDR2 SASEGT, per germline. V was cut by 2 bases and J by 0 bases, with 11 bases left in between. The CDR3 has 16 residues. CDR3 in DNA: TGTGCCAGCAGTGAAACCCCAGTGCTCTCTGGAAACACCATATATTTT. This sequence encodes CASSETPVLSGNTIYF.

This clone was seen once. CDR3 residues: CASSYSGGADTQYF. As DNA, the CDR3 is TGCGCCAGCAGCTATAGCGGGGGGGCAGATACGCAGTATTTT. J is TRBJ2-3 and V is TRBV5-1; 11 positions match TRBD2. Germline V lookup: CDR1 SGHRS, CDR2 YFSETQ. The CDR3 consists of 14 residues. J gave up 4 bases and V 3 bases, and 1 base lay outside the gene matches.

The rearrangement uses TRBV19 and TRBJ1-4; 8 bases are a match to TRBD1. Germline V gene sequence: CDR1 LNHDA, CDR2 SQIVND (reference sequence). The CDR3 extends over 18 amino acids. The V and J ends lost 4 bases and 3 bases, in that order; junction bases with no gene match: 13. CDR3 in DNA: TGTGCCAGTAGTAGCGACAGGGGATTAATAGCGGCTAATGAAAAACTGTTTTTT. It codes for CASSSDRGLIAANEKLFF.